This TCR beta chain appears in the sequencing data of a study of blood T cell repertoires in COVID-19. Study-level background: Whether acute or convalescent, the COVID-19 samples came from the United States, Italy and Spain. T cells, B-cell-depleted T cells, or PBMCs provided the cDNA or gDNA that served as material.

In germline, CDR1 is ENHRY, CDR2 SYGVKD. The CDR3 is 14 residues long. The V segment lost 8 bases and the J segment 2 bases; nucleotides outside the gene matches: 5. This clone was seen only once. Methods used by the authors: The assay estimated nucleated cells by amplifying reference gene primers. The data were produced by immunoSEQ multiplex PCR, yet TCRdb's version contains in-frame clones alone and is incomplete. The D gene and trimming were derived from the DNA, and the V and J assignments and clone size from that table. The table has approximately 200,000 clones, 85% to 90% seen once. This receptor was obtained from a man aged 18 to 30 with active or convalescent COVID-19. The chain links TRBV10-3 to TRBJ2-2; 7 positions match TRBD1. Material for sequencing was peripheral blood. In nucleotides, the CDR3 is TGTGCCATCGCAGGGACAGCTAACACCGGGGAGCTGTTTTTT. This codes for CAIAGTANTGELFF.